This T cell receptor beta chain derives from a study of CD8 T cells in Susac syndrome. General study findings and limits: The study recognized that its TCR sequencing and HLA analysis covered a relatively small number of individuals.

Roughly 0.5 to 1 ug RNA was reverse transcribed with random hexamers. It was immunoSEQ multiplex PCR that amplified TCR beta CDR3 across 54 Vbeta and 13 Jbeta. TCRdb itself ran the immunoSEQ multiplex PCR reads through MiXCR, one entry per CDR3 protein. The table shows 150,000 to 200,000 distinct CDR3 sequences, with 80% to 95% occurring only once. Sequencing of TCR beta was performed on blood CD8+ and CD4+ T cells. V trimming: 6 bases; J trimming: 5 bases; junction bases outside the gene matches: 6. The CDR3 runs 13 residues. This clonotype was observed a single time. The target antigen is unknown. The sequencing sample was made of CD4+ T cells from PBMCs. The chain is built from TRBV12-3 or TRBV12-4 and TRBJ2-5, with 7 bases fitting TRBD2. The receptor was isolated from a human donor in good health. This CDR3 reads CASRSGVWETQYF. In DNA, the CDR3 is TGTGCCAGCAGAAGCGGGGTTTGGGAGACCCAGTACTTC.